This T cell receptor beta chain came from a study of immune evolution from preneoplasia to lung adenocarcinoma. Turning to the study itself: HLA loss of heterozygosity: about 7% AIS, about 15% MIA, 30% to 35% ADC, none AAH. Study results and caveats: T cell clonality was higher in KRAS-mutant than EGFR-mutant or wild-type nodules. Top clone share appeared to fall from AAH through AIS, MIA, adenocarcinoma.

Macro-dissection enriched premalignant or tumor cells before nucleic acid extraction. Sequencing used immunoSEQ multiplex PCR; TCRdb keeps in-frame clones, though not all of them. The sample has some 5,500 clones, over 65% seen once; the top ten hold 8.5% to 10%. Concerning this clone: The antigen is not known.

Specimen: FFPE lung adenocarcinoma in situ tissue. The receptor's source is a person aged 60-79 years with lung adenocarcinoma.

The CDR3 DNA is TGTGCCAGCAGCCGCGGGACAGGAGAAGGGCTAGCCAAAAACATTCAGTACTTC. It codes for CASSRGTGEGLAKNIQYF. The chain recombines TRBV7-8 with TRBJ2-4, with 8 bases lining up with TRBD1. Trimming at V came to 5 bases and at J to 0 bases, leaving 12 bases not matched to a gene. The CDR3 spans 18 residues. CDR1 SGHVS and CDR2 FQNEAQ come from the germline V gene.